This T cell receptor (beta chain) was identified during a study of T cells in Graves' hyperthyroidism and ophthalmopathy. The CDR3 sequence is 18 residues long. V was clipped by 7 bases and J by 3 bases, with 27 bases between them. Germline V lookup: CDR1 LNHDA, CDR2 SQIVND (reference sequence). This clonotype was counted between two and nine times. Amplification targeted TCR beta CDR3 regions from RNA transcripts. HTBI primers were used for first-round RT-PCR of the TCR CDR3. Each CDR3 protein is one row after TCRdb ran MiXCR on the multiplex PCR reads. The table has 480,000 or so distinct CDR3 sequences, roughly an eighth seen once.

The receptor's source is a young woman with Graves' hyperthyroidism. The sequenced sample consisted of blood. V is TRBV19 and J is TRBJ1-1; no clear D gene. This CDR3 reads CASTLRPVVQIKDTEAFF. CDR3 in DNA: TGTGCCAGTACCCTTAGACCGGTGGTCCAAATAAAGGACACTGAAGCTTTCTTT.